Reported below is one TCR beta chain. J gave up 2 bases and V 6 bases, and 13 bases lay outside the gene matches. This CDR3 is 16 amino acids long. From germline, CDR1 is DFQATT and CDR2 SNEGSKA (reference sequence). These data come from a study of blood T cells in healthy people across ages. Donor samples were obtained from healthy Caucasian individuals from Russia, aged about 6 to 90. Combining a sample-barcoded 5' primer with a J-beta primer mix, a second PCR ran for about 7 to 11 cycles. A tag from a template-switch adaptor with 12 random nucleotides marked each cDNA molecule. Every sample gave at least 2.5 million paired-end reads containing CDR3. TCRdb recomputed calls from the 5' RACE reads with MiXCR, one row per CDR3 protein. In the table there are roughly 1.4 million distinct CDR3 sequences, approximately 59% of which are singletons.

The J gene is TRBJ2-5, the V gene TRBV20-1, with 9 bases fitting TRBD2. The receptor was derived from a man younger than 35 in good health. Sample: blood. The CDR3, as DNA: TGCAGTGCAGACGGCGGGGGGGAGGGCGGTCAAGAGACCCAGTACTTC. Translation: CSADGGGEGGQETQYF.